A single sample gave rise to the 20 T cell receptor beta chains below, sequenced in a study of T cell responses to AZD1222 COVID-19 vaccine. The repertoire was sequenced with immunoSEQ multiplex PCR; TCRdb's copy has only in-frame clones and lacks some. The repertoire holds some 120,000 clones, with over 90% as singletons. Source: peripheral blood, taken on day 0 of AZD1222 vaccination. The receptor source for this set is an adult in good health.

The V gene is TRBV2, the J gene TRBJ1-1; tentative D call: TRBD1 (5 bases). V lost 7 bases and J 0 bases, leaving 9 bases between the germline ends. The CDR3 runs 13 residues. CDR1 SNHLY and CDR2 FYNNEI come from the germline V gene. In DNA, the CDR3 is TGTGCCAGCAAAAGGGGCCTGAACACTGAAGCTTTCTTT. Translating gives CASKRGLNTEAFF.

The chain joins TRBV2 to TRBJ1-2; no reliable D call. Germline V CDR1 and CDR2: SNHLY, FYNNEI. V gave up 0 bases and J gave up 8 bases, with 4 bases separating them. CDR3 length equals 11 residues. The CDR3 loop reads CASSEARGYTF. The DNA of the CDR3 is TGTGCCAGCAGTGAAGCGCGAGGCTACACCTTC.

The V gene is TRBV29-1, the J gene TRBJ1-1; D possibly corresponds to TRBD1 (5 bases). The germline CDR1 and CDR2 sequences are SQVTM and ANQGSEA. The CDR3 contains 11 residues. Deletions cut 5 bases from V and 7 bases from J, with 11 bases between. The CDR3 DNA follows: TGCAGCGTTACCAGGGTCGATGAAGCTTTCTTT. Amino acid sequence: CSVTRVDEAFF.

The chain employs TRBV15 and TRBJ2-7; D may be TRBD1 or TRBD2 (5 bases each). Trimming took off 3 bases at V and 2 bases at J, with 14 bases between the two ends. From germline, CDR1 is LNHNV and CDR2 YYDKDF (reference sequence). This CDR3 spans 15 amino acids. The CDR3 region has the DNA TGTGCCACCAGCAGGGGGGACGGCCCGGCCTACGAGCAGTACTTC. This encodes CATSRGDGPAYEQYF.

V usage is TRBV9 and J usage is TRBJ1-6, with a possible D match to TRBD1 (6 bases). The CDR3 runs to 16 residues. Trimming shortened V by 4 bases and J by 7 bases, and 18 bases separated the two germline ends. CDR1 and CDR2 from the germline V gene are SGDLS and YYNGEE. CDR3 loop: CASSPKARGPNSPLHF. CDR3 DNA sequence: TGTGCCAGCAGCCCTAAAGCTCGGGGGCCCAATTCACCCCTCCACTTT.

This clone was detected only once. The V call is TRBV6-5, the J call TRBJ1-1; possibly TRBD1 for D (5 bases). V was clipped by 2 bases and J by 1 base, with 8 bases between them. This CDR3 region has 14 residues. Per germline, CDR1 MNHEY and CDR2 SVGAGI. The CDR3 DNA follows: TGTGCCAGCAGTTACGACAGCGAGAACACTGAAGCTTTCTTT. This sequence encodes CASSYDSENTEAFF.

This chain uses TRBV13 with TRBJ2-2, with unresolved D. The germline V gene encodes CDR1 PRHDT and CDR2 FYEKMQ (reference sequence). The CDR3 sequence is 13 residues long. Deletions cut 1 base from V and 5 bases from J, with 5 bases between. CDR3 amino acids: CASSLERTGELFF. CDR3 bases: TGTGCCAGCAGCTTAGAACGGACCGGGGAGCTGTTTTTT.

This chain uses TRBV7-2 with TRBJ2-1; D gene ambiguous. The CDR3 is 16 amino acids. From germline, CDR1 is SGHTA and CDR2 FQGNSA. Trimming took off 5 bases at V and 1 base at J, with 15 bases between the two ends. This CDR3 is CASSPADHMSYNEQFF. DNA for the CDR3: TGTGCCAGCAGCCCCGCGGACCATATGTCCTACAATGAGCAGTTCTTC.

This clone was seen just once. This rearrangement joins TRBV9 to TRBJ1-2, with 10 bases identical to TRBD1. The trim removed 4 bases at V and 8 bases at J, leaving 8 bases unmatched. This CDR3 is built from 14 residues. CDR1 and CDR2 from the germline V gene are SGDLS and YYNGEE. CDR3 residues: CASSPDRGERGYTF. CDR3 DNA: TGTGCCAGCAGCCCGGACAGGGGGGAGCGGGGCTACACCTTC.

This clone has only one observation. The V gene is TRBV15, the J gene TRBJ2-1, with TRBD2 as a possible D gene (5 bases). The CDR3 has 14 amino acids. The V end lost 5 bases, the J end lost 6 bases, and 14 bases lay between the germline ends. From germline, CDR1 is LNHNV and CDR2 YYDKDF (reference sequence). Here the CDR3 reads CATSSSDFINEQFF. The DNA for the CDR3 is TGTGCCACCAGCTCCTCGGACTTTATCAATGAGCAGTTCTTC.

This chain links TRBV5-1 with TRBJ1-4; no firm D call. V lost 2 bases, J lost 3 bases, and 11 bases lay in between. Germline V CDR1 and CDR2: SGHRS, YFSETQ. This CDR3 comprises 15 residues. CDR3 sequence (DNA): TGCGCCAGCAGCTTTGTTGGTTCAGCTAATGAAAAACTGTTTTTT. Translating gives CASSFVGSANEKLFF.

V usage is TRBV9 and J usage is TRBJ1-1; D might be TRBD1 (6 bases). V gave up 2 bases and J gave up 5 bases, with 13 bases separating them. Germline CDR1 reads SGDLS; CDR2 reads YYNGEE. The CDR3 is 14 residues long. This CDR3 is CASSVGRGATEAFF. CDR3 nucleotides: TGTGCCAGCAGCGTCGGCAGGGGAGCAACTGAAGCTTTCTTT.

Remarks on this clone: One end of the junction is discordant with germline, which a read error may explain. The chain uses TRBV7-2 and TRBJ1-6, with D perhaps TRBD1 (5 bases). The CDR3 consists of 16 residues. The germline V gene has CDR1 SGHTA and CDR2 FQGNSA. The CDR3 protein is CASSLGPGRYSSPLHF. CDR3 sequence (DNA): TGTGCCAGCAGCCTGGGGCCTGGGCGGTATAGTTCACCCCTCCACTTT. The variable domain in full, with the rest retrieved from reference TRBV7-2 and TRBJ1-6, is GAGVSQSPSNKVTEKGKDVELRCDPISGHTALYWYRQSLGQGLEFLIYFQGNSAPDKSGLPSDRFSAERTGGSVSTLTIQRTQQEDSAVYLCASSLGPGRYSSPLHFGNGTRLTVT.

The chain is built from TRBV27 and TRBJ2-3; TRBD1 matches at 7 bases. V trimming: 3 bases; J trimming: 5 bases; junction bases outside the gene matches: 5. Germline V lookup: CDR1 MNHEY, CDR2 SMNVEV (reference sequence). This CDR3 comprises 14 residues. CDR3 nucleotide sequence: TGTGCCAGCAGTTTTGGCAGGGGGAGAGATACGCAGTATTTT. It is translated as CASSFGRGRDTQYF.

This chain uses TRBV14 with TRBJ1-5, with 7 bases fitting TRBD1. Germline CDR1 and CDR2: SGHDN and FVKESK. Trimming removed 2 bases from V and 9 bases from J; junction bases left unmatched: 16. The CDR3 loop spans 17 amino acids. In nucleotides, the CDR3 is TGTGCCAGCAGCCAATTGTTCCTGACAGGGAACCCCAGGCCCCAGCATTTT. Translating gives CASSQLFLTGNPRPQHF.

This sequence joins TRBV5-1 and TRBJ2-7, with D unclear. Trimming shortened V by 6 bases and J by 2 bases, and 18 bases separated the two germline ends. This CDR3 spans 15 amino acids. The germline V gene encodes CDR1 SGHRS and CDR2 YFSETQ. CDR3 DNA: TGCGCCAGCAAACCCCGTAACGACGAAACCTACGAGCAGTACTTC. As protein: CASKPRNDETYEQYF.

The table lists this clone with a count of one. The V call is TRBV5-1, the J call TRBJ1-4, with TRBD1 matching 11 bases. The CDR3 contains 15 residues. The V segment lost 4 bases and the J segment 7 bases; nucleotides outside the gene matches: 6. Germline CDR1 and CDR2: SGHRS and YFSETQ. DNA of the CDR3: TGCGCCAGCAGCAGAGGACAGGGGGCGGGTGAAAAACTGTTTTTT. Protein: CASSRGQGAGEKLFF.

The chain couples TRBV6-5 to TRBJ1-5; possible D gene TRBD1, 5 bases. Germline CDR1 and CDR2: MNHEY and SVGAGI. The CDR3 runs to 15 residues. The germline V and J ends were trimmed by 7 bases and 4 bases, with 17 bases remaining between them. CDR3 nucleotides: TGTGCCAGCACGTGGGGCGACGGGCTAAATCAGCCCCAGCATTTT. This codes for CASTWGDGLNQPQHF.

The chain links TRBV4-1 to TRBJ1-5; D is possibly TRBD1 (6 bases). This CDR3 is 16 amino acids long. Germline CDR1 and CDR2: MGHRA and YSYEKL. V lost 0 bases and J lost 1, with 10 bases in between. CDR3 loop: CASSQDADRSNQPQHF. CDR3 in DNA: TGCGCCAGCAGCCAAGACGCGGACAGAAGCAATCAGCCCCAGCATTTT.

The gene calls are TRBV7-2 and TRBJ2-3; no definite D call. The CDR3 consists of 14 residues. Between the trimmed V and J ends, which lost 0 bases and 7 bases, there was a span of 11 bases. Germline assignment: CDR1 SGHTA and CDR2 FQGNSA. CDR3: CASSLASRTNTQYF. The DNA of the CDR3 is TGTGCCAGCAGCTTAGCCTCGAGAACTAATACGCAGTATTTT. Drawing the rest from reference TRBV7-2 and TRBJ2-3, the complete variable domain is GAGVSQSPSNKVTEKGKDVELRCDPISGHTALYWYRQSLGQGLEFLIYFQGNSAPDKSGLPSDRFSAERTGGSVSTLTIQRTQQEDSAVYLCASSLASRTNTQYFGPGTRLTVL.